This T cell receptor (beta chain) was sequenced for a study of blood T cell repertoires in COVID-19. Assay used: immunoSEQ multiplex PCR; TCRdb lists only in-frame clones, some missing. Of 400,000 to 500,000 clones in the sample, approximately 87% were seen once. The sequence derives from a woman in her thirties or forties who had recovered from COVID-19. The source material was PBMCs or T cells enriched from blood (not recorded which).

CDR3 residues: CASSLSFGLNYGYTF. The CDR3, as DNA: TGTGCCAGCAGCTTGAGTTTCGGGTTAAACTATGGCTACACCTTC. The rearrangement links TRBV5-8 to TRBJ1-2; D is undetermined. V dropped 1 base and J dropped 2 bases, with 12 bases sitting between them. The CDR3 totals 15 residues. Germline values: CDR1 SGHTS, CDR2 YDEGEE. Filled out from reference TRBV5-8 and TRBJ1-2, the complete variable domain reads EAGVTQSPTHLIKTRGQQATLRCSPISGHTSVYWYQQALGLGLQFLLWYDEGEERNRGNFPPRFSGRQFPNYSSELNVNALELEDSALYLCASSLSFGLNYGYTFGSGTRLTVV.